This is a list of T cell receptor beta chains from one sample in a study of graft-versus-host responses after intestinal transplantation. The data were produced by immunoSEQ multiplex PCR, yet TCRdb's version contains in-frame clones alone and is incomplete. There are tens of thousands of clones in the sample; around 94% occur only once, and about 0.55% lies in the top ten. Sequencing was performed on PBMCs, taken 156 days after intestinal transplant. The source is a human patient who received an intestinal transplant, so some T cells may come from the graft donor. Both conserved end residues are part of each CDR3. D genes are given only for firm matches. The size of a clone is reported for some rows only, either as once, few or many, or as a class for expanded clones.

D	V	size	J	CDR3	DNA
-	TRBV19	-	TRBJ2-7	CASSIGSSYEQYF	TGTGCCAGTAGTATAGGTAGCAGCTACGAGCAGTACTTC
-	TRBV25-1	-	TRBJ2-2	CASSEYEGGTGELFF	TGTGCCAGCAGTGAATATGAAGGGGGTACCGGGGAGCTGTTTTTT
TRBD1	TRBV6-1	-	TRBJ1-1	CASSEDGQGWPEAFF	TGTGCCAGCAGTGAAGACGGACAGGGGTGGCCTGAAGCTTTCTTT
-	TRBV5-8	-	TRBJ2-7	CASSSPTGGYEQYF	TGTGCCAGCAGCTCTCCTACCGGGGGCTACGAGCAGTACTTC
TRBD1	TRBV5-8	-	TRBJ1-6	CASSLDGTGNNSPLHF	TGTGCCAGCAGCCTCGACGGGACAGGGAATAATTCACCCCTCCACTTT
-	TRBV30	-	TRBJ1-6	CAWIGGAMDSPLHF	TGTGCCTGGATTGGGGGCGCGATGGATTCACCCCTCCACTTT
-	TRBV5-1	-	TRBJ2-5	CASSLAAATQETQYF	TGCGCCAGCAGCTTGGCAGCGGCCACACAAGAGACCCAGTACTTC
-	TRBV19	-	TRBJ2-3	CASSYGATDTQYF	TGTGCCAGTAGCTACGGGGCCACAGATACGCAGTATTTT
-	TRBV13	once	TRBJ2-3	CASSWGITDTQYF	TGTGCCAGCAGCTGGGGGATCACAGATACGCAGTATTTT
-	TRBV7-3	once	TRBJ2-1	CASSYSDRGVAYNEQFF	TGTGCCAGCAGCTACTCAGACAGAGGGGTCGCCTACAATGAGCAGTTCTTC